The rows below give T cell receptor beta chains drawn from one sample of a study of blood T cells in healthy people across ages. Each CDR3 protein gets one entry after TCRdb re-called the 5' RACE reads with MiXCR. The sample has some 850,000 distinct CDR3 sequences, approximately 24% seen once; the top ten hold 3%. The sample was also linked to a second study, of T cells of mothers and their children.

Sequencing input: blood. All receptors derive from a boy between 10 and 17 years old in good health. Each CDR3 is given with its conserved first and last residue. D genes are given only for firm matches. Part of the rows lack a size; the others show once, few, many or a class for expanded clones.

V gene	D gene	clone size	J gene	CDR3 DNA	CDR3 protein
TRBV19	TRBD2	NA	TRBJ2-1	TGTGCCAGTAGTATGGAGATAGCGGGGGGCTACAATGAGCAGTTCTTC	CASSMEIAGGYNEQFF
TRBV6-5	TRBD1	few	TRBJ2-2	TGTGCCCCGCAGGGGGTTGACACCGGGGAGCTGTTTTTT	CAPQGVDTGELFF
TRBV4-1	NA	few	TRBJ2-7	TGCGCCAGCAGCCAAGGTGGGGGGTCCCACGAGCAGTACTTC	CASSQGGGSHEQYF
TRBV7-9	NA	few	TRBJ1-4	TGTGCCAGCAGCCCCTCAGCCAATGAAAAACTGTTTTTT	CASSPSANEKLFF
TRBV12-3/TRBV12-4	TRBD2	NA	TRBJ2-1	TGTGCCTCCGATCACGGGGGGGGGCTCAATGAGCAGTTCTTC	CASDHGGGLNEQFF
TRBV6-5	NA	NA	TRBJ1-2	TGTGCCAGCAAACTAAACTACCAGGGTCGGGGCTACACCTTC	CASKLNYQGRGYTF
TRBV12-5	NA	NA	TRBJ2-1	TGTGCTAGTGGTCCTCCCGGGCTGGGGGGTGAGCAGTTCTTC	CASGPPGLGGEQFF
TRBV20-1	TRBD1	few	TRBJ2-2	TGCAGTGCTAGGGGGACAGCGCGAGGGGAGCTGTTTTTT	CSARGTARGELFF
TRBV20-1	NA	NA	TRBJ2-1	TGCAGTGCTGTCTCCTACAATGAGCAGTTCTTC	CSAVSYNEQFF
TRBV5-5	TRBD1	NA	TRBJ2-7	TGTGCCAGCAGTACACAGGGGGGTGCCTACGAGCAGTACTTC	CASSTQGGAYEQYF
TRBV20-1	NA	NA	TRBJ2-5	TGCAGTGCTAGACCCAGGACTATCCAAGAGACCCAGTACTTC	CSARPRTIQETQYF
TRBV6-5	NA	NA	TRBJ1-1	TGTGCCAGCAGTTACTCGAGACAGACCATGAACACTGAAGCTTTCTTT	CASSYSRQTMNTEAFF
TRBV20-1	NA	NA	TRBJ2-5	TGCAGTGCTGGGGGCGGGGGCACGGAAGGGACCCAGTACTTC	CSAGGGGTEGTQYF